Below are 29 T cell receptor beta chains sequenced from a single sample in a study of control samples from healthy donors and cancer patients. TCRdb's copy holds only in-frame clones and misses some; the assay was immunoSEQ multiplex PCR. The table for this sample gives fewer than 250,000 clones. Sequenced sample: blood. These receptors came from a woman aged 25 to 39 in good health.

Worth noting for this clone: Other DNA sequences from this sample encode an identical CDR3 as well. The chain links TRBV5-1 to TRBJ1-5; possibly TRBD1 for D (5 bases). Germline lookup yields CDR1 SGHRS and CDR2 YFSETQ. This CDR3 has 13 residues. V lost 5 bases and J lost 2, with 8 bases in between. In nucleotides, the CDR3 is TGCGCCAGCAGTTTACAGGGCAATCAGCCCCAGCATTTT. Amino acids: CASSLQGNQPQHF.

The chain has TRBV28 and TRBJ1-1; D is uncertain. The CDR3 runs 12 residues. The V end lost 2 bases, the J end lost 10 bases, and 11 bases lay between the germline ends. Germline loops: CDR1 MDHEN, CDR2 SYDVKM. The CDR3 DNA reads as TGTGCCAGCAGTTTAGTAGGGTTGGGAGCTTTCTTT. Protein sequence: CASSLVGLGAFF. The variable domain in full, completed from reference TRBV28 and TRBJ1-1, reads DVKVTQSSRYLVKRTGEKVFLECVQDMDHENMFWYRQDPGLGLRLIYFSYDVKMKEKGDIPEGYSVSREKKERFSLILESASTNQTSMYLCASSLVGLGAFFGQGTRLTVV.

The CDR3 loop reads CASSRRSGGLSYTF. The CDR3 nucleotides are TGTGCCAGTAGTAGACGGTCCGGGGGCCTGAGCTACACCTTC. The rearrangement links TRBV19 to TRBJ1-2, with TRBD1 as a possible D gene (6 bases). This CDR3 has 14 residues. The germline CDR1 and CDR2 sequences are LNHDA and SQIVND (reference sequence). Trimming took 4 bases from V and 9 from J, leaving 18 bases between them.

CDR3 sequence (DNA): TGTGCCAGCAGCTTAGCGTCGGCGAAAAGCTCCTACGAGCAGTACTTC. It encodes CASSLASAKSSYEQYF. V usage is TRBV7-8 and J usage is TRBJ2-7; D not certain. V gave up 0 bases and J gave up 0 bases, with 12 bases separating them. The CDR3 runs 16 residues. Germline-derived CDR1 and CDR2 are SGHVS and FQNEAQ.

The chain carries TRBV28 and TRBJ1-2; TRBD1 is a possible D gene (5 bases). CDR1 MDHEN and CDR2 SYDVKM come from the germline V gene. Trimming took off 3 bases at V and 1 base at J, with 12 bases between the two ends. The CDR3 loop spans 15 amino acids. In DNA form, the CDR3 reads TGTGCCAGCAGTTTTCGACAGTCTATTAACTATGGCTACACCTTC. Translating it yields CASSFRQSINYGYTF.

The J gene is TRBJ2-1, the V gene TRBV9; the D is unclear. Germline CDR1 and CDR2: SGDLS and YYNGEE. CDR3 length: 17 residues. Between the trimmed V and J ends, which lost 0 bases and 0 bases, there was a span of 13 bases. CDR3 sequence: CASSVAAGSGSYNEQFF. In DNA form, the CDR3 reads TGTGCCAGCAGCGTAGCTGCCGGGTCAGGCTCCTACAATGAGCAGTTCTTC.

J is TRBJ2-3 and V is TRBV5-4; D gene unclear. The V gene lost 0 bases and the J gene lost 3 bases, with 5 bases spanning the gap. CDR1 SGHNT and CDR2 YYREEE come from the germline V gene (reference sequence). The CDR3 totals 13 residues. For the CDR3, the DNA is TGTGCCAGCAGCTTGGTGGGGACAGATACGCAGTATTTT. It yields the protein CASSLVGTDTQYF.

The chain is built from TRBV9 and TRBJ1-4, with D uncertain. Germline values: CDR1 SGDLS, CDR2 YYNGEE. There are 14 residues in the CDR3. The V end lost 4 bases, the J end lost 3 bases, and 10 bases lay between the germline ends. The CDR3 DNA reads as TGTGCCAGCAGCCCTTCGGGAGCTAATGAAAAACTGTTTTTT. Its protein product is CASSPSGANEKLFF.

The V and J genes are TRBV5-1 and TRBJ1-6; 11 bases line up with TRBD1. The J segment lost 8 bases and the V segment lost 0 bases, leaving 4 bases of the junction unmatched. This CDR3 is built from 16 residues. Germline V gene lookup returns CDR1 SGHRS and CDR2 YFSETQ. CDR3 nucleotides: TGCGCCAGCAGCTTGGCTGGACAGGGGGCCGATTCACCCCTCCACTTT. Its translation is CASSLAGQGADSPLHF.

The chain links TRBV29-1 to TRBJ1-1; possibly TRBD1 for D (6 bases). V was shortened by 4 bases and J by 4 bases, with 10 bases between the two germline ends. The CDR3 runs to 12 residues. Germline assignment: CDR1 SQVTM and CDR2 ANQGSEA. Here the CDR3 DNA reads TGCAGCGTTGTACAGGGAGGCACTGAAGCTTTCTTT. It is translated as CSVVQGGTEAFF.

This chain uses TRBV6-1 with TRBJ1-2, with D unclear. Per germline, CDR1 MNHNS and CDR2 SASEGT. Trimming took off 1 base at V and 3 bases at J, with 9 bases between the two ends. CDR3 length equals 14 residues. CDR3 protein: CASSEVSIDYGYTF. The CDR3 DNA reads TGTGCCAGCAGTGAAGTCAGCATAGACTATGGCTACACCTTC.

The gene calls are TRBV28 and TRBJ2-7; TRBD2 agrees at 10 bases. In germline, CDR1 is MDHEN, CDR2 SYDVKM. The CDR3 sequence is 17 residues long. The trim removed 5 bases at V and 0 bases at J, leaving 10 bases unmatched. The CDR3 loop is CASSRGSGGSLSYEQYF. For the CDR3, the DNA is TGTGCCAGCAGTAGGGGTAGCGGGGGGTCCCTCTCCTACGAGCAGTACTTC.

The chain recombines TRBV6-1 with TRBJ1-2, with D unresolved. From germline, CDR1 is MNHNS and CDR2 SASEGT. V was shortened by 0 bases and J by 2 bases, with 7 bases between the two germline ends. The CDR3 has 14 residues. CDR3 nucleotide sequence: TGTGCCAGCAGTGAAGCGCAACAGAACTATGGCTACACCTTC. Its protein is CASSEAQQNYGYTF.

CDR3 in DNA: TGTGCCAGCAGTAACGGGACACTTGAAGCTTTCTTT. This codes for CASSNGTLEAFF. This rearrangement joins TRBV2 to TRBJ1-1; D might be TRBD1 (6 bases). The CDR3 sequence is 12 residues long. Germline-derived CDR1 and CDR2 are SNHLY and FYNNEI. Deletions cut 5 bases from V and 7 bases from J, with 11 bases between.

The chain's CDR3 is CSVEAGSSYEQYF. DNA for the CDR3: TGCAGCGTTGAAGCCGGCAGCTCCTACGAGCAGTACTTC. The V gene is TRBV29-1, the J gene TRBJ2-7, with no clear D. Germline lookup yields CDR1 SQVTM and CDR2 ANQGSEA. V dropped 1 base and J dropped 0 bases, with 7 bases sitting between them. The CDR3 extends over 13 amino acids.

On this clone: At one end, the junction sequence differs from germline, possibly due to a read error. This chain joins TRBV5-4 and TRBJ2-2; TRBD2 matches at 12 bases. The germline V gene encodes CDR1 SGHNT and CDR2 YYREEE (reference sequence). This CDR3 is 17 amino acids long. The CDR3 DNA is TGTGCCAGCAGCTTGCGGACTAGCGGGGCCGCTCACCGGGGAGCTGTTTTT. The encoded protein is CASSLRTSGAAHRGAVF.

The CDR3 DNA sequence: TGTGCCACGCAGGCGGGACAGGGGGACAATCAGCCCCAGCATTTT. This sequence encodes CATQAGQGDNQPQHF. This chain links TRBV24-1 with TRBJ1-5; 11 nucleotides align to TRBD1. J lost 3 bases, V lost 10 bases, and 7 bases had no gene match. Germline V gives CDR1 KGHDR, CDR2 SFDVKD. CDR3 length equals 15 residues.

The gene calls are TRBV6-5 and TRBJ2-2, with TRBD2 matching 7 bases. Germline CDR1 reads MNHEY; CDR2 reads SVGAGI. V dropped 11 bases and J dropped 3; count of bases not matched to a gene: 0. The CDR3 runs to 11 residues. In DNA form, the CDR3 reads TGTGCCGGGGGGGACACCGGGGAGCTGTTTTTT. Its protein is CAGGDTGELFF.

The chain has TRBV3-1 (or the pseudogene TRBV3-2) and TRBJ1-2; no clear D. V was clipped by 4 bases and J by 4 bases, with 16 bases between them. The CDR3 contains 15 residues. CDR1 is LGHDT, CDR2 YNNKEL, per germline (reference sequence). DNA of the CDR3: TGTGCCAGCAGCCCCCGACGTGATTCCTTCTATGGCTACACCTTC. Translating it yields CASSPRRDSFYGYTF.

The chain carries TRBV5-1 and TRBJ2-2, with D perhaps being TRBD1 or TRBD2 (5 bases each). This CDR3 contains 14 residues. Looked up from germline, CDR1 is SGHRS and CDR2 is YFSETQ. V gave up 7 bases and J gave up 4 bases, with 14 bases separating them. The CDR3 coding sequence is TGCGCCAGCTCTTTGGGGACGGTCACCGGGGAGCTGTTTTTT. Protein product: CASSLGTVTGELFF.

The gene calls are TRBV7-2 and TRBJ1-1, with a weak D call TRBD1 (6 bases). V dropped 4 bases and J dropped 1 base, with 7 bases sitting between them. Germline lookup yields CDR1 SGHTA and CDR2 FQGNSA. The CDR3 spans 13 residues. CDR3 nucleotide sequence: TGTGCCAGCAGCTACAGGGAGAACACTGAAGCTTTCTTT. It is translated as CASSYRENTEAFF.

The chain links TRBV24-1 to TRBJ2-1; 13 bases agree with TRBD2. There are 19 residues in the CDR3. After removal of 0 bases from V and 0 bases from J, the junction contained 4 bases not matched to a gene. The germline V gene has CDR1 KGHDR and CDR2 SFDVKD. The CDR3 nucleotides read TGTGCCACCAGTGATTTGCCACTAGCGGGGGGGCACTCCTACAATGAGCAGTTCTTC. Encoded protein: CATSDLPLAGGHSYNEQFF.

The chain couples TRBV7-9 to TRBJ1-1; TRBD1 aligns across 7 bases. The CDR3 contains 16 residues. With 5 bases clipped from V and 3 bases from J, the junction kept 12 bases outside the gene matches. From germline, CDR1 is SEHNR and CDR2 FQNEAQ (reference sequence). The CDR3 reads CASSPRTTGTDTEAFF. CDR3 bases: TGTGCCAGCAGCCCACGTACTACCGGGACAGACACTGAAGCTTTCTTT. The variable domain in full, completed from reference TRBV7-9 and TRBJ1-1, reads DTGVSQNPRHKITKRGQNVTFRCDPISEHNRLYWYRQTLGQGPEFLTYFQNEAQLEKSRLLSDRFSAERPKGSFSTLEIQRTEQGDSAMYLCASSPRTTGTDTEAFFGQGTRLTVV.

The chain uses TRBV7-9 and TRBJ1-6, with D tentatively TRBD1 (5 bases). This CDR3 has 16 residues. In germline, CDR1 is SEHNR, CDR2 FQNEAQ (reference sequence). V dropped 5 bases and J dropped 2 bases, with 13 bases sitting between them. The CDR3 coding sequence is TGTGCCAGCAGCCGACCCGGGACGGCCTATAATTCACCCCTCCACTTT. Translating it yields CASSRPGTAYNSPLHF. Full variable domain (remainder filled in from reference TRBV7-9 and TRBJ1-6): DTGVSQNPRHKITKRGQNVTFRCDPISEHNRLYWYRQTLGQGPEFLTYFQNEAQLEKSRLLSDRFSAERPKGSFSTLEIQRTEQGDSAMYLCASSRPGTAYNSPLHFGNGTRLTVT.

The chain is built from TRBV4-1 and TRBJ2-7; D uncertain. This CDR3 comprises 16 residues. The germline CDR1 and CDR2 sequences are MGHRA and YSYEKL. The V end lost 4 bases, the J end lost 2 bases, and 18 bases lay between the germline ends. CDR3: CASSRPPGQQTYEQYF. The CDR3 nucleotides are TGCGCCAGCAGCCGACCCCCGGGCCAGCAAACCTACGAGCAGTACTTC.

This sequence joins TRBV5-6 and TRBJ2-7; 9 nucleotides match TRBD1. Germline CDR1 and CDR2: SGHDT and YYEEEE. CDR3 length: 12 amino acids. V was pared by 2 bases and J by 7 bases, with 1 base of the junction left unmatched. CDR3 DNA sequence: TGTGCCAGCAGCTTCGGGACAGGGGAGCAGTACTTC. It encodes CASSFGTGEQYF.

The J gene is TRBJ2-3, the V gene TRBV5-4, with a possible D match to TRBD2 (7 bases). Germline CDR1 is SGHNT and CDR2 is YYREEE (reference sequence). V lost 3 bases to trimming and J lost 3 bases, with 14 bases between them. CDR3 length: 15 residues. The chain's CDR3 is CASSSGGRGTDTQYF. The CDR3, as DNA: TGTGCCAGCAGCTCGGGGGGCAGGGGAACAGATACGCAGTATTTT.

The rearrangement links TRBV3-1 (or the pseudogene TRBV3-2) to TRBJ1-4; TRBD1 matches 11 bases. The germline V gene encodes CDR1 LGHDT and CDR2 YNNKEL (reference sequence). This CDR3 spans 15 amino acids. J lost 8 bases, V lost 3 bases, and 5 bases had no gene match. The DNA for the CDR3 is TGTGCCAGCAGCCATTCGGACAGGGGGCGCGAAAAACTGTTTTTT. Encoded protein: CASSHSDRGREKLFF.

The CDR3: CASSPNGVNYGYTF. In DNA, the CDR3 is TGTGCCAGCAGCCCGAATGGTGTAAACTATGGCTACACCTTC. V gene TRBV28 combines with J gene TRBJ1-2; no firm D call. The CDR3 covers 14 residues. CDR1 is MDHEN, CDR2 SYDVKM, per germline. Trimming left V 6 bases short and J 2 bases short, with 13 bases between.